The following is a T cell receptor beta chain sequence with its context. The entry originates in a study of blood T cell repertoires in COVID-19. This CDR3 region has 13 residues. Germline lookup yields CDR1 ENHRY and CDR2 SYGVKD. V was clipped by 6 bases and J by 4 bases, with 9 bases between them. The repertoire was sequenced with immunoSEQ multiplex PCR; TCRdb's copy has only in-frame clones and lacks some. The sample has 130,000 to 150,000 clones; 80% are singletons. The V and J genes are TRBV10-3 and TRBJ2-2; the D gene is possibly TRBD1 (5 bases). This receptor was identified in a man aged 65-85 years who had recovered from COVID-19. The sequencing sample was made of peripheral blood. The CDR3 bases are TGTGCCATCAGACAGGTTTTCACCGGGGAGCTGTTTTTT. Its translation: CAIRQVFTGELFF.